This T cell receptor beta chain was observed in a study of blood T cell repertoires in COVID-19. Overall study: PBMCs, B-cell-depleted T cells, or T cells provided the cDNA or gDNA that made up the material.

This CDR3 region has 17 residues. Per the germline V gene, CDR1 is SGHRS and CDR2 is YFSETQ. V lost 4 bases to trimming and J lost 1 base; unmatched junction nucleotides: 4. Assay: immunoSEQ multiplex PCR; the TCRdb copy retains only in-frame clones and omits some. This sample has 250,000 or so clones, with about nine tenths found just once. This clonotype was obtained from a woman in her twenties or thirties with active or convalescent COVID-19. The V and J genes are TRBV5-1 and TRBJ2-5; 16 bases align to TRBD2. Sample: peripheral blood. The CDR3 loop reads CASSPGLAGGIQETQYF. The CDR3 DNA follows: TGCGCCAGCAGCCCGGGACTAGCGGGGGGGATCCAAGAGACCCAGTACTTC.